Listed below are T cell receptor beta chains from one sample, sequenced in a study of shared clonotypes between healthy human individuals. The method was immunoSEQ multiplex PCR; TCRdb's version includes in-frame clones alone and lacks a portion of them. This sample has approximately 2.1 million clones, with 93% found just once. The sequencing input was naive CD4+ T cells from PBMCs. Receptors were obtained from a man younger than 35 in good health. Some clones in this sample may be carry-over from other donors' samples. CDR3s include the opening cysteine and the closing phenylalanine or tryptophan. Fields, in order: J gene, D gene, clone size, V gene, CDR3 DNA, CDR3 protein. D genes are given only for firm matches. Size tells how often a clone was seen (once, few, many) or the class of an expanded clone, and some rows leave it out.

>TRBJ2-3|TRBD1|-|TRBV15
TGTGCCACCAGCTGGACAGGCCGCACAGATACGCAGTATTTT
CATSWTGRTDTQYF
>TRBJ1-4|-|-|TRBV11-2
TGTGCCAGCATGGGGACTAATGAAAAACTGTTTTTT
CASMGTNEKLFF
>TRBJ1-2|-|-|TRBV4-2
TGTGCCAGCAGCCAGGGCGAGAGTAGCTATGGCTACACCTTC
CASSQGESSYGYTF
>TRBJ2-3|-|-|TRBV5-1
TGCGCCAGCAGCCTCACGGGGCGGACTAGCACAGATACGCAGTATTTT
CASSLTGRTSTDTQYF
>TRBJ2-7|-|-|TRBV19
TGTGCCAGTAGTCCGGGTACGGGGGCGCGAGAGCAGTACTTC
CASSPGTGAREQYF
>TRBJ2-1|TRBD2|-|TRBV5-1
TGCGCCAGCAGCCAGCTAGCGGGAGGTTATGTCAATGAGCAGTTCTTC
CASSQLAGGYVNEQFF
>TRBJ2-7|-|-|TRBV25-1
TGTGCCAGCAGTTTCCACAGGGAAGGCGAGCAGTACTTC
CASSFHREGEQYF
>TRBJ2-2|TRBD1|-|TRBV27
TGTGCCAGCAGTTCCCCGAGACAGGGTAACACCGGGGAGCTGTTTTTT
CASSSPRQGNTGELFF
>TRBJ2-3|TRBD1|-|TRBV19
TGTGCCAGTAGTATAGGATTGACAGGGGCGTCAGATACGCAGTATTTT
CASSIGLTGASDTQYF
>TRBJ2-1|TRBD1|-|TRBV27
TGTGCCAGCAGTTCGAGGCGGGACAGGGGGCCCGCGGGGCAGTTCTTC
CASSSRRDRGPAGQFF
>TRBJ1-3|-|-|TRBV6-5
TGTGCCAGCGCCCGGGTGGGAAGCTCTGGAAACACCATATATTTT
CASARVGSSGNTIYF
>TRBJ2-7|-|-|TRBV7-3
TGTGCCAGCAGCTTAAGAGGCCAGGCCTACGAGCAGTACTTC
CASSLRGQAYEQYF
>TRBJ2-3|-|-|TRBV9
TGTGCCAGCAGCGTCCGGGCTCTAGGGTTAACAGATACGCAGTATTTT
CASSVRALGLTDTQYF
>TRBJ2-5|-|once|TRBV5-1
TGCGCCACCAGGGGCTTGTACCAAGAGACCCAGTACTTC
CATRGLYQETQYF
>TRBJ2-2|TRBD1|-|TRBV2
TGTGCCAGCAGTCGACCGGGACAGGGGAGGTCCGGGGAGCTGTTTTTT
CASSRPGQGRSGELFF
>TRBJ1-5|-|-|TRBV4-3
TGCGCCAGCAGCCAGGAGACAGGTAGCAATCAGCCCCAGCATTTT
CASSQETGSNQPQHF
>TRBJ1-2|TRBD1|-|TRBV10-3
TGTGCCATCAGGGGACAGGGGGCTTTAATCTTAGCTAACTATGGCTACACCTTC
CAIRGQGALILANYGYTF
>TRBJ2-1|-|-|TRBV15
TGTGCCACCAGCAGAGCTGCTGAGCAGTTCTTC
CATSRAAEQFF
>TRBJ2-3|TRBD2|-|TRBV28
TGTGCCAGCAGCATCAAACGGACTAGCGGGGGCACAGATACGCAGTATTTT
CASSIKRTSGGTDTQYF
>TRBJ2-3|TRBD2|-|TRBV18
TGTGCCAGCTCCCCTCTGGGACTAGCGGCTACAGATACGCAGTATTTT
CASSPLGLAATDTQYF
>TRBJ2-5|-|-|TRBV11-2
TGTGCCAGCAGCTTATTTCGTTCGGCAGCGGGAGAGACCCAGTACTTC
CASSLFRSAAGETQYF
>TRBJ2-2|-|-|TRBV2
TGTGCCAGCAAGTCCCAGGGGTTGGACACCGGGGAGCTGTTTTTT
CASKSQGLDTGELFF
>TRBJ1-2|TRBD1|-|TRBV5-1
TGCGCCAGCAGCTTGGGACAGGGTAAGGATGGCTACACCTTC
CASSLGQGKDGYTF
>TRBJ1-3|-|-|TRBV5-6
TGTGCCAGCAGCTCACAGGTATCTGGAAACACCATATATTTT
CASSSQVSGNTIYF
>TRBJ2-2|TRBD2|-|TRBV11-2
TGTGCCAGCAGGGGACTAGCGGGAAATAACACCGGGGAGCTGTTTTTT
CASRGLAGNNTGELFF
>TRBJ1-1|-|few|TRBV6-5
TGTGCCAGCAGTCCCAGGTCTTACCAAGCTTTCTTT
CASSPRSYQAFF
>TRBJ2-1|TRBD2|once|TRBV25-1
TGTGCCAGCAGTGAAAGTGCGGGAGGGGAGATTGAGCAGTTCTTC
CASSESAGGEIEQFF
>TRBJ2-7|TRBD1|-|TRBV10-3
TGTGCCATCAGCGGACCCGGGACAGGGCGGGTTATCTACGAGCAGTACTTC
CAISGPGTGRVIYEQYF
>TRBJ2-7|-|-|TRBV28
TGTGCCAGCCTCATCCTTAACGGGGGAGCCTACGAGCAGTACTTC
CASLILNGGAYEQYF
>TRBJ1-2|-|once|TRBV7-3
TGTGCCAGCAGCTTAAACAGGGAACGCTATGGCTACACCTTC
CASSLNRERYGYTF
>TRBJ1-6|-|-|TRBV6-6
TGTGCCAGCAGTCCACCATCTGCACCCCTCCACTTT
CASSPPSAPLHF
>TRBJ2-1|-|few|TRBV15
TGTGCCACCAGCAGAGACTCCTACAATGAGCAGTTCTTC
CATSRDSYNEQFF
>TRBJ2-7|TRBD2|-|TRBV10-3
TGTGCCATCAGAGGGACTAGCCTCACTGTCGAGCAGTACTTC
CAIRGTSLTVEQYF
>TRBJ2-2|TRBD2|-|TRBV9
TGTGCCAGCAGCCCGGGACTAGCGCGTACCGGGGAGCTGTTTTTT
CASSPGLARTGELFF
>TRBJ1-1|-|few|TRBV11-2
TGTGCCAGCAGCTCAATCCGGGACGCGCTTAACACTGAAGCTTTCTTT
CASSSIRDALNTEAFF
>TRBJ2-2|-|-|TRBV29-1
TGCAGCGTGAACACGGGGACCGGGGAGCTGTTTTTT
CSVNTGTGELFF
>TRBJ1-2|TRBD1|-|TRBV28
TGTGCCAGCAGTCAGGGGGCGCGGGGCTACACCTTC
CASSQGARGYTF
>TRBJ2-3|-|-|TRBV9
TGTGCCAGCAGCGTAGGGCCTAGCCCATACACAGATACGCAGTATTTT
CASSVGPSPYTDTQYF
>TRBJ2-5|-|-|TRBV15
TGTGCCACCAGCAGAGATGGAAGGGTTCAAGAGACCCAGTACTTC
CATSRDGRVQETQYF
>TRBJ2-1|TRBD2|-|TRBV7-8
TGTGCCAGCAGCTTAGATCCAGCGGGGCGTATCAGCTCCTACAATGAGCAGTTCTTC
CASSLDPAGRISSYNEQFF
>TRBJ2-7|-|-|TRBV27
TGTGCCAGCAGTCTAGGGGCAGGAAAGGCCTACGAGCAGTACTTC
CASSLGAGKAYEQYF
>TRBJ1-3|TRBD1|-|TRBV29-1
TGCAGCGTAGACACAGGGGCTGGAAACACCATATATTTT
CSVDTGAGNTIYF
>TRBJ1-4|-|-|TRBV5-4
TGTGCCAGCAGCCCGGGGGGGGGAGCTAATGAAAAACTGTTTTTT
CASSPGGGANEKLFF
>TRBJ1-1|-|-|TRBV19
TGTGCCAGTAGTATTTCAGGGTTCCCTGAAGCTTTCTTT
CASSISGFPEAFF
>TRBJ2-3|TRBD2|-|TRBV9
TGTGCCAGCAGCCCGGGGACTAGCGGGACCCCACAAGATACGCAGTATTTT
CASSPGTSGTPQDTQYF
>TRBJ2-7|TRBD2|-|TRBV7-9
TGTGCCAGCAGCTTAGTTCCTAGCGGGTACGAGCAGTACTTC
CASSLVPSGYEQYF
>TRBJ2-5|TRBD2|-|TRBV5-1
TGCGCCAGCAGGACTGGGACTAGCGGGAAAGAGACCCAGTACTTC
CASRTGTSGKETQYF
>TRBJ2-2|TRBD2|-|TRBV28
TGTGCCAGCAGTTTAGCTAGCGGGGCTGACACCGGGGAGCTGTTTTTT
CASSLASGADTGELFF
>TRBJ1-2|-|once|TRBV7-6
TGTGCCAGCAGCCCGGGGACTAACTATGGCTACACCTTC
CASSPGTNYGYTF
>TRBJ1-5|-|-|TRBV7-9
TGTGCCAGCAGCTTAGGAATGGAAGATAGCAATCAGCCCCAGCATTTT
CASSLGMEDSNQPQHF
>TRBJ2-7|TRBD1|-|TRBV28
TGTGCCAGCAGTTCGCGGACAGGGGTGGGGGAGCAGTACTTC
CASSSRTGVGEQYF
>TRBJ1-5|-|-|TRBV4-2
TGTGCCAGCAGCCAGTCCTTAGACGAGCCCCAGCATTTT
CASSQSLDEPQHF